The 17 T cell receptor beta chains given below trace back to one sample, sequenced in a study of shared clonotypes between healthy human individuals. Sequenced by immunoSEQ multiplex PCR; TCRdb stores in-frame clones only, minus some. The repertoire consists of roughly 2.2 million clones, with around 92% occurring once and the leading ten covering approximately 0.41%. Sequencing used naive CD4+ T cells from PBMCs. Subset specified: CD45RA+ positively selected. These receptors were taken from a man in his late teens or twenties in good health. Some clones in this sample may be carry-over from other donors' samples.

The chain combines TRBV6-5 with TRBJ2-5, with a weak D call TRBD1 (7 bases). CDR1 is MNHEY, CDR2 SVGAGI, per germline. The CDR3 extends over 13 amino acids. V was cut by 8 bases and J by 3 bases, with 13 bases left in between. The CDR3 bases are TGTGCCAGCCACAGGGGAGGCAAAGAGACCCAGTACTTC. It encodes CASHRGGKETQYF.

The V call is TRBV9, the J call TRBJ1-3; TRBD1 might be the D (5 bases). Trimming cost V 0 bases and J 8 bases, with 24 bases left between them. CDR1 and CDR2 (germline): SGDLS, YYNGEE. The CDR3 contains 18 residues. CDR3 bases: TGTGCCAGCAGCGTAGATATTGGGGCAGCTTTTACGGTAGACACCATATATTTT. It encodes CASSVDIGAAFTVDTIYF.

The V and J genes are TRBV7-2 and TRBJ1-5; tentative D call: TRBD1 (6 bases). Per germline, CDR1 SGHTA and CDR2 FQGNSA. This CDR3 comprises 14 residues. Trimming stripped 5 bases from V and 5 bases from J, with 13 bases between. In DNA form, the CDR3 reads TGTGCCAGCAGCCCCCAGGGGCGGGATCAGCCCCAGCATTTT. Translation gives CASSPQGRDQPQHF.

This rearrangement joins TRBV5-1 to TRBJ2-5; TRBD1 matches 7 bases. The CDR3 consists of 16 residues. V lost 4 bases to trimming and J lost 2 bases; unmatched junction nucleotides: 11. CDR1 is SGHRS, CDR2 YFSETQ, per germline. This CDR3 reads CASSPRDSSVQETQYF. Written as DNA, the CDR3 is TGCGCCAGCAGCCCCCGGGACAGTTCTGTACAAGAGACCCAGTACTTC.

The CDR3: CASSVDSTQGAQYF. CDR3 DNA sequence: TGTGCCAGCAGCGTAGATTCGACCCAAGGGGCCCAGTACTTC. The chain is built from TRBV9 and TRBJ2-5; perhaps TRBD1 as D (5 bases). The CDR3 is 14 residues long. Deletions cut 0 bases from V and 9 bases from J, with 15 bases between. The V gene's germline CDR1 is SGDLS and CDR2 YYNGEE.

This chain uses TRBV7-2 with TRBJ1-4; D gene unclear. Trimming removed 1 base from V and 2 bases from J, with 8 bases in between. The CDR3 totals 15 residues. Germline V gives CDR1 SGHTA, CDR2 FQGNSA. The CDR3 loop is CASSLVSTTNEKLFF. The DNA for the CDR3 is TGTGCCAGCAGCTTAGTCAGCACCACTAATGAAAAACTGTTTTTT.

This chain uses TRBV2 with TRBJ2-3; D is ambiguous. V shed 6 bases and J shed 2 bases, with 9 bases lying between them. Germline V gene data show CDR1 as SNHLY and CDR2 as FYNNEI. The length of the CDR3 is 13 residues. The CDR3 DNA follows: TGTGCCAGCAGGGCCCCGGCCACAGATACGCAGTATTTT. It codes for CASRAPATDTQYF.

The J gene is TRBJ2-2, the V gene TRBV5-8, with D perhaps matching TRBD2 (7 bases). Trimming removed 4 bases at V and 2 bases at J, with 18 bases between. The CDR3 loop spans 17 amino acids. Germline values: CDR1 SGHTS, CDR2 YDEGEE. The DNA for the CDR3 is TGTGCCAGCAGCCCGACGGGAGGACAGTCCAACACCGGGGAGCTGTTTTTT. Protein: CASSPTGGQSNTGELFF. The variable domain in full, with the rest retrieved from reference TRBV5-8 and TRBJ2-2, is EAGVTQSPTHLIKTRGQQATLRCSPISGHTSVYWYQQALGLGLQFLLWYDEGEERNRGNFPPRFSGRQFPNYSSELNVNALELEDSALYLCASSPTGGQSNTGELFFGEGSRLTVL.

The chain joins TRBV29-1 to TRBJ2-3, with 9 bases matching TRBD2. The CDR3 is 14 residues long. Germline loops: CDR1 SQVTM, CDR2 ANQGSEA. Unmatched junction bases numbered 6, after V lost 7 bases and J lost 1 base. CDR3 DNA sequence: TGCAGCGGCGCCCAGCGGGAGGGCACAGATACGCAGTATTTT. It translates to CSGAQREGTDTQYF.

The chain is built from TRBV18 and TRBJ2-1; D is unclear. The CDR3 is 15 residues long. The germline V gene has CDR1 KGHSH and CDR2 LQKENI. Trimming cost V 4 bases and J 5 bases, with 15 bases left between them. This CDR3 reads CASSLPYVAHNEQFF. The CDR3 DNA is TGTGCCAGCTCACTCCCGTATGTCGCCCACAATGAGCAGTTCTTC.

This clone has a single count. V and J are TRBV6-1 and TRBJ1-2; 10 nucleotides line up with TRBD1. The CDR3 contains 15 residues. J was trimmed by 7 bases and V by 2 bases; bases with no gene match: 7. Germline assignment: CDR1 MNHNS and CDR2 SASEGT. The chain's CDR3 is CASSEWGQGSRGYTF. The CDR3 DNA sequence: TGTGCCAGCAGTGAATGGGGACAGGGGTCCCGTGGCTACACCTTC.

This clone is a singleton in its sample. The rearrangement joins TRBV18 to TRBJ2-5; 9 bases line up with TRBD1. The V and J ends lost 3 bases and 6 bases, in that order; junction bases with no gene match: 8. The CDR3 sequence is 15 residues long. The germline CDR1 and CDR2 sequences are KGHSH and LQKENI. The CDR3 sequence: CASSPRGQGLKTQYF. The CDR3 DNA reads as TGTGCCAGCTCACCCCGGGGACAGGGTCTGAAGACCCAGTACTTC.

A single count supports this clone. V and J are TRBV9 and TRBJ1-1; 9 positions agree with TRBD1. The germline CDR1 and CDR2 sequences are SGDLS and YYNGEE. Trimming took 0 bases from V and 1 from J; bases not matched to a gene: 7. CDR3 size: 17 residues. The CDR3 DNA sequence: TGTGCCAGCAGCGTAGCTAGAGACAGGGGGAGGAACACTGAAGCTTTCTTT. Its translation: CASSVARDRGRNTEAFF.

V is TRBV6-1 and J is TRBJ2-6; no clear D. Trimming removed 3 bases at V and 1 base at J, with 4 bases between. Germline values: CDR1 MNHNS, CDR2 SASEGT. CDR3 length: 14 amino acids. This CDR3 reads CASSDASGANVLTF. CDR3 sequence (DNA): TGTGCCAGCAGTGACGCGTCTGGGGCCAACGTCCTGACTTTC.

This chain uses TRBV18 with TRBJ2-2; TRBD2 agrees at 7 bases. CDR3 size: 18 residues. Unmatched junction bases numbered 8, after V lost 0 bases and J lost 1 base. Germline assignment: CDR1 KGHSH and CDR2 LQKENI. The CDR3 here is CASSPPGASGRNTGELFF. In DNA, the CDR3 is TGTGCCAGCTCACCACCGGGCGCTAGCGGCAGGAACACCGGGGAGCTGTTTTTT.

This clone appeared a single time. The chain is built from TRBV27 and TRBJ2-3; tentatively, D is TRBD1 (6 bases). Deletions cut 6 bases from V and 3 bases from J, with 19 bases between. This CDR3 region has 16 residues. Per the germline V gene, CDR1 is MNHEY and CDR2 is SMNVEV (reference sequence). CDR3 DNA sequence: TGTGCCAGCAGCATGAGGGGGAATCGAGGAACAGATACGCAGTATTTT. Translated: CASSMRGNRGTDTQYF.

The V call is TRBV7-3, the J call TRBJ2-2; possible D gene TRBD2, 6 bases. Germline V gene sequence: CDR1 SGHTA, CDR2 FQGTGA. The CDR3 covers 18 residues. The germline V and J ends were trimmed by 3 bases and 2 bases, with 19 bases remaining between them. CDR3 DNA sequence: TGTGCCAGCAGCTTCCTGGCCGGCGGGAAATTCAACACCGGGGAGCTGTTTTTT. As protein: CASSFLAGGKFNTGELFF.